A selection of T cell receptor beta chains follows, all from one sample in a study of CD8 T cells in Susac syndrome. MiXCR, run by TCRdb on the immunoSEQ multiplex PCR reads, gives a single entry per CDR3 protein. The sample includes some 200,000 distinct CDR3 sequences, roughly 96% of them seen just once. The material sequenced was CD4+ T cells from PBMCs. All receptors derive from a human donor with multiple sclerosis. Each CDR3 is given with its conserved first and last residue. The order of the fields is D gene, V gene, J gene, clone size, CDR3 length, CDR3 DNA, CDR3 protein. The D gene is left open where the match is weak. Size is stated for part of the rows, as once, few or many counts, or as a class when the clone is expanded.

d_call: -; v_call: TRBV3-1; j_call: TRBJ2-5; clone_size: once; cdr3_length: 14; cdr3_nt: TGTGCCAGCAGCCTTATCCCTTCGGGAGAGACCCAGTACTTC; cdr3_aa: CASSLIPSGETQYF
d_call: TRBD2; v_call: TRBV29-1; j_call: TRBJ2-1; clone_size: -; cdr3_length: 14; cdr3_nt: TGCAGCGGCGGGACTAGCGGGAGGGTCAATGAGCAGTTCTTC; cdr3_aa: CSGGTSGRVNEQFF
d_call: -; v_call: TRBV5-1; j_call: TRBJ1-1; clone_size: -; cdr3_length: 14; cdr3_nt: TGCGCCAGCTCCGGACAGCCCTTGAACACTGAAGCTTTCTTT; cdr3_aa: CASSGQPLNTEAFF
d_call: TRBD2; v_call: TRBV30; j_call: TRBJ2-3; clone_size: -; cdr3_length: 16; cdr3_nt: TGTGCCTGGAGTACACAACTAGCGGGATACACAGATACGCAGTATTTT; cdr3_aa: CAWSTQLAGYTDTQYF
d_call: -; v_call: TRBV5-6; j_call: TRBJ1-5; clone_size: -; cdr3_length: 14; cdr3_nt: TGTGCCAGCAGCTTGGGAATTGCCAATCAGCCCCAGCATTTT; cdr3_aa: CASSLGIANQPQHF
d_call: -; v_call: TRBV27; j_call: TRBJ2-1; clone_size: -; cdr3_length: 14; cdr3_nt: TGTGCCAGCTCCACACCTGGACAGTACAATGAGCAGTTCTTC; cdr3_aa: CASSTPGQYNEQFF
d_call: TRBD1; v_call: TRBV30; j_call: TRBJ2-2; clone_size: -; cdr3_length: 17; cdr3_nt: TGTGCCTGGATGAGGGACAGGGGGCTTCTGGGCACCGGGGAGCTGTTTTTT; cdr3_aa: CAWMRDRGLLGTGELFF
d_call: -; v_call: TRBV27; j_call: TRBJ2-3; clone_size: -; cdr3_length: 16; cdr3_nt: TGTGCCAGCAGTAAAACCTTCGGTCGTGTGGAAGATACGCAGTATTTT; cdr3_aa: CASSKTFGRVEDTQYF
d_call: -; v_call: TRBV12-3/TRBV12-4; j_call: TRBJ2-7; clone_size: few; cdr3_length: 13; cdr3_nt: TGTGCCAGCAGTTTAGTACAGGGTTACGAGCAGTACTTC; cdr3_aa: CASSLVQGYEQYF
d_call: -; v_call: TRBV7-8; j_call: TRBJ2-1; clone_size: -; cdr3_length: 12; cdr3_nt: TGTGCTGCAGGGAGCTCCTACAATGAGCAGTTCTTC; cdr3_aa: CAAGSSYNEQFF
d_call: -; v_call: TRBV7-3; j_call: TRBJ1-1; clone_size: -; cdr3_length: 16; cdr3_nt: TGTGCCAGCAGCTTAATAACTGTAGACAGAAACACTGAAGCTTTCTTT; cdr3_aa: CASSLITVDRNTEAFF
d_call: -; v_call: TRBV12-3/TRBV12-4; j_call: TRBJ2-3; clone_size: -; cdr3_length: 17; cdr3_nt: TGTGCCAGCAGTTTGGGATTGGGACATACATCCACAGATACGCAGTATTTT; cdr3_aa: CASSLGLGHTSTDTQYF
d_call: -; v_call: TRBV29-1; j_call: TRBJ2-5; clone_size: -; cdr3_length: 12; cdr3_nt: TGCAGCGTTGATCGGTCGAAAAAGACCCAGTACTTC; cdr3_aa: CSVDRSKKTQYF
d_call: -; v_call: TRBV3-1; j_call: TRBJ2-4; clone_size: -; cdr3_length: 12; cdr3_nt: TGTGCCAGCAGCCAAGTTCAGAACATTCAGTACTTC; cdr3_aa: CASSQVQNIQYF
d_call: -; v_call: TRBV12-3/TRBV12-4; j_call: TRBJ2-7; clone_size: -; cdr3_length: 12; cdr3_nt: TGTGCCAGCAGTTCCCCAGCCTACGAGCAGTACTTC; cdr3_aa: CASSSPAYEQYF
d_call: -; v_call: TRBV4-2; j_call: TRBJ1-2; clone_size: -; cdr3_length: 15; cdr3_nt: TGTGCCAGCAGCCAAGGTAACAGAAGATACTATGGCTACACCTTC; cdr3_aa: CASSQGNRRYYGYTF
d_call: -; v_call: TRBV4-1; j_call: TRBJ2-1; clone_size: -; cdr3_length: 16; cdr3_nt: TGCGCCAGCAGCCATGAACGAACGGGAGCCTACAATGAGCAGTTCTTC; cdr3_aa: CASSHERTGAYNEQFF
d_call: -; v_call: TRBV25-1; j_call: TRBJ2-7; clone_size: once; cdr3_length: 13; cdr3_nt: TGTGCCAGCAGTGACAGCCTCTCCTACGAGCAGTACTTC; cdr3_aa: CASSDSLSYEQYF
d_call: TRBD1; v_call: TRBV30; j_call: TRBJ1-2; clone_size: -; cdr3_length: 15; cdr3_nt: TGTGCCTGGTTTACAGGGGCAGGAAGGCAATATGGCTACACCTTC; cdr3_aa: CAWFTGAGRQYGYTF
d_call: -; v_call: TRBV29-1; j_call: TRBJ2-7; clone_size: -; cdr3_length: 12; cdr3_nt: TGCAGCGTTGAAGCCCAAAACTACGAGCAGTACTTC; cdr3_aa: CSVEAQNYEQYF
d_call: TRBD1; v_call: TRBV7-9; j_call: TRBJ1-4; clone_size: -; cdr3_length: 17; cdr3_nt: TGTGCCAGCAGCCCCCGACAGGGAGGTGAGGCTAATGAAAAACTGTTTTTT; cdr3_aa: CASSPRQGGEANEKLFF
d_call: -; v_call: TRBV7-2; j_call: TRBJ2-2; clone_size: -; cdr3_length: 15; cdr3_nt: TGTGCCAGTCTCCAGACCCCTTCGAACACCGGGGAGCTGTTTTTT; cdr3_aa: CASLQTPSNTGELFF
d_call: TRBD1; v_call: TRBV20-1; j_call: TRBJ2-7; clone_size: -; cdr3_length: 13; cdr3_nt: TGCAGTGCTAGACGGACAGGGGGTTACGAGCAGTACTTC; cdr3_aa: CSARRTGGYEQYF
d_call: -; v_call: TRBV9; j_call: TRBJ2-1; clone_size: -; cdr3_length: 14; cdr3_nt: TGTGCCAGCAGCGTAGCTAGGGGGTACAATGAGCAGTTCTTC; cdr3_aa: CASSVARGYNEQFF
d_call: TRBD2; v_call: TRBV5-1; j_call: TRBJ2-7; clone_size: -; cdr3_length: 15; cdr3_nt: TGCGCCAGCAGCTTGGAGGCGGGAGCCGCCTACGAGCAGTACTTC; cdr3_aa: CASSLEAGAAYEQYF
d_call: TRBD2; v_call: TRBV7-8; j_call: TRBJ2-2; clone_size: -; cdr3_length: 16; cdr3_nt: TGTGCCAGCAGCTTAAAGGCGGGAGGCACGGCCGGGGAGCTGTTTTTT; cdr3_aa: CASSLKAGGTAGELFF
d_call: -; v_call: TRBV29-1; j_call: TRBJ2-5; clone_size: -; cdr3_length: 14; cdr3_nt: TGCGCAGGGGAGGGAGCGTCGTACCAAGAGACCCAGTACTTC; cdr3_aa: CAGEGASYQETQYF
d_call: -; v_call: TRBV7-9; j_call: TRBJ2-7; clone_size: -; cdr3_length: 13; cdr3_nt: TGTGCCAGCAGCTTCGACAATCCCTACGAGCAGTACTTC; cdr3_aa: CASSFDNPYEQYF
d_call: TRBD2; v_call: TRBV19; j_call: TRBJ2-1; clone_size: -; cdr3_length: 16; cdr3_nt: TGTGCCAGTGTGGCTAGCGGGAGACATATCACCCATGAGCAGTTCTTC; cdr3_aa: CASVASGRHITHEQFF
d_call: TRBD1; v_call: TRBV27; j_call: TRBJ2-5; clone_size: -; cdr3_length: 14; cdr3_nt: TGTGCCAGCAGCTCCTGGGACAGCCAAGAGACCCAGTACTTC; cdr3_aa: CASSSWDSQETQYF
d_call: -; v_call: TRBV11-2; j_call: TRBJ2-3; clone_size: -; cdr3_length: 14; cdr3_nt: TGTGCCAGCAGCTTAGATTTAGGCACAGATACGCAGTATTTT; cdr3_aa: CASSLDLGTDTQYF
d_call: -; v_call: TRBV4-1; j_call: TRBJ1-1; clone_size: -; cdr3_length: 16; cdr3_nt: TGCGCCAGCAGCCCCCGGCGGGTTGGTGAGGGCGCTGAAGCTTTCTTT; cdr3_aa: CASSPRRVGEGAEAFF
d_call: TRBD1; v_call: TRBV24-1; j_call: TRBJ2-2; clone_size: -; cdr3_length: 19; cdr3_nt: TGTGCCACCAGTGATCTAGTGGACAGGGTATTTTCCGTGGCCGGGGAGCTGTTTTTT; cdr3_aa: CATSDLVDRVFSVAGELFF
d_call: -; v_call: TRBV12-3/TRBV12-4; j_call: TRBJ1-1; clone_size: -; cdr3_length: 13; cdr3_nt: TGTGCCAGCAGTTTAGTGGGGAGGACTGAAGCTTTCTTT; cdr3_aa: CASSLVGRTEAFF